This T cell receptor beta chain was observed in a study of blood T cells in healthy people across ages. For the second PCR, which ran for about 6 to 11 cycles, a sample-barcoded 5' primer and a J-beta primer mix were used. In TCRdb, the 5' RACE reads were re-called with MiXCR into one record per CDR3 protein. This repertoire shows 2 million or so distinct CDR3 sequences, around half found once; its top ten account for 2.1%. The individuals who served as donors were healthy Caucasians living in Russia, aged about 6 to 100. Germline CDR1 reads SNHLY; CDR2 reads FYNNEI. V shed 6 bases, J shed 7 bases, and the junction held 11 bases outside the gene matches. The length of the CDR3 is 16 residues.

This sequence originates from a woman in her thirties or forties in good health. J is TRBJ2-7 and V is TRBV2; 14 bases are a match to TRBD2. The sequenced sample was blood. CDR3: CASRKTSGGAGNEQYF. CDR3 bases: TGTGCCAGCAGGAAGACTAGCGGGGGGGCGGGCAATGAGCAGTACTTC. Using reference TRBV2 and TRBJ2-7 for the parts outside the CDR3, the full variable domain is EPEVTQTPSHQVTQMGQEVILRCVPISNHLYFYWYRQILGQKVEFLVSFYNNEISEKSEIFDDQFSVERPDGSNFTLKIRSTKLEDSAMYFCASRKTSGGAGNEQYFGPGTRLTVT.